This TCR beta chain was sequenced in a study of blood T cell repertoires in COVID-19 (TCRdb year 2020). As for the study more broadly: Samples from collaborators originated in the United States, Italy and Spain and spanned both the acute and convalescent phases of COVID-19. Deeply sampled blood TCRbeta repertoires from subjects exposed to, actively infected with, or recovered from COVID-19 were included in the dataset. Sample metadata almost always included a de-identified subject ID, COVID-19 status, age in years and sex. The repertoires were made available in a free public database intended to serve as a resource for research on the immune response to SARS-CoV-2. The prospective study material was composed of cDNA or gDNA derived from T cells, B-cell-depleted T cells, or PBMCs. Where HLA class I and class II types were available, the types were taken from metadata supplied by the sample provider, not from assay-based typing. The samples were drawn from the first 160 participants of the ongoing ImmuneRACE study and from 1,254 subjects provided by 6 global collaborators.

TCRbeta CDR3 regions were amplified from genomic DNA by means of the immunoSEQ Assay, a bias-controlled multiplex PCR. For the original study's pipeline: Within the assay, amplification of reference gene primers was used to estimate how many nucleated cells each sample contained. To quantify the absolute abundance of each unique TCRbeta CDR3 rearrangement, sequence reads were collapsed and filtered. For each sample, productive Simpson clonality was calculated as the square root of Simpson's diversity index across productive rearrangements. Entries here come from immuneACCESS through TCRdb and include only in-frame sequences with V and J called. Some clones fail to appear in such tables; in the studies checked, an unresolved V gene covers under half of the shortfall, and the cause of the remainder is unknown. V and J calls and clone size are copied from that table; D and trimming were computed from the DNA. Present in this sample are 150,000 or so clones, roughly 80% of which were seen just once. In total, the top ten clones hold about 9.4% of the sample.

The CDR3 measures 15 amino acids from cysteine to phenylalanine. Only the CDR3 DNA stays, 45 bases, in frame from base 1. CDR1 and CDR2 were assigned from the germline V gene as ENHRY and SYGVKD. At the junction V is shortened by 5 bases and J by 0 bases; bases outside the gene matches: 3. Collaborating institutions collected whole blood in K2EDTA tubes following their own protocols. For TCRbeta analysis, collaborators shipped samples as frozen whole blood, isolated PBMCs, or DNA extracted from either of those sample types. Remarks on this clone: Its antigen remains undetermined. Within one base of it there is no much larger clone, and no base qualities were kept.

Study-wide conclusions, independent of this receptor: The quantity of clinical and demographic metadata differed by source and by participant and was supplied without curation.

The sequence came from a woman between 50 and 59 years old with active or convalescent COVID-19. Sequenced sample: peripheral blood. The V and J segments used are TRBV10-3 and TRBJ2-1; TRBD2 aligns with 8 central bases. The nucleotide sequence is TGTGCCATCAGTTCACTAGCGGACTCCTACAATGAGCAGTTCTTC. The translation is CAISSLADSYNEQFF.